This record concerns one T cell receptor (beta chain) sequence. Its specificity is unknown. The data originate from a study of identical twins' blood T cells. Across the whole study: About 50 million reads came from about 12 libraries, six alpha, six beta.

General observations from the study: Top TCRbeta clonotypes were shared more with twin than unrelated donors. Twins shared about as many clonotypes as their cloneset sizes predicted.

TCR cDNA libraries were made from RNA using a previously described, modified protocol. TCRdb recomputed calls from the 5' RACE reads with MiXCR, one row per CDR3 protein. The repertoire holds roughly 340,000 distinct CDR3 sequences, with 25% to 35% as singletons. CDR3 length equals 13 residues. V was pared by 6 bases and J by 4 bases, with 10 bases between. Looked up from germline, CDR1 is SGHAT and CDR2 is FQNNGV. The rearrangement uses TRBV11-2 and TRBJ1-5; tentative D call: TRBD1 (5 bases). The sequencing sample was made of PBMCs. This receptor was identified in a woman aged 18 to 55 in good health. In DNA, the CDR3 is TGTGCCAGCAGTAACGGACAAAATCAGCCCCAGCATTTT. Protein product: CASSNGQNQPQHF.